The clone carrying this T cell receptor beta chain was counted a few times. Its cognate antigen is unknown. The germline V gene has CDR1 MDHEN and CDR2 SYDVKM. V was pared by 8 bases and J by 1 base, with 3 bases of the junction left unmatched. The CDR3 length is 14 residues. This sample is part of a study of beta chain features in type 1 diabetes. General study points: HLA influence on TCRB rearrangement stayed unresolved here. Fewer junction insertions and more nucleotide deletions appeared in type 1 diabetes patients.

Every bit of the isolated RNA underwent reverse transcription, so sequencing read expressed TCRB transcripts. Sequencing used immunoSEQ multiplex PCR; TCRdb keeps in-frame clones, though not all of them. The repertoire holds 120,000 to 150,000 clones, with under 60% as singletons. The V gene is TRBV28, the J gene TRBJ2-2; TRBD1 matches 8 bases. Sequencing was performed on Tregs from blood. The receptor's source is a man in his late teens or twenties in good health. The CDR3 loop is CASGTGGNTGELFF. CDR3 coding DNA: TGTGCCAGCGGAACAGGGGGGAACACCGGGGAGCTGTTTTTT.